These 11 T cell receptor beta chains were sequenced from one sample in a study of post-analysis software for immune sequencing data. Study-wide findings and caveats: Controls had lower frequencies than patients of roughly five TRBV segments, which included TRBV5-6, TRBV5-1 and TRBV20-1.

Unique molecular identifiers featured in each of the TCR beta cDNA libraries. A single record per CDR3 protein comes from TCRdb applying MiXCR to the PCR reads. The data contain fewer than 850,000 distinct CDR3 sequences, roughly 27% of them seen just once; the ten biggest clones take up about 0.5%. No cognate antigen is known for these TCRs. What was sequenced was blood. These receptors all come from a girl between 10 and 17 years old with multiple sclerosis.

As regards this clonotype: Mismatch with germline at one junction end may stem from a read error. The chain has TRBV5-1 and TRBJ2-5; the match to TRBD1 covers 7 bases. The germline V gene encodes CDR1 SGHRS and CDR2 YFSETQ. This CDR3 has 15 residues. CDR3 in amino acids: CASSQTGKSQETHYF. In nucleotides, the CDR3 is TGCGCCAGCAGTCAGACAGGGAAATCGCAAGAGACCCATTACTTC.

The chain is built from TRBV20-1 and TRBJ2-5, with unresolved D. The J call could be wrong; TRBJ2-4 is a better fit for the DNA end. The length of the CDR3 is 12 residues. Per germline, CDR1 DFQATT and CDR2 SNEGSKA (reference sequence). The CDR3 nucleotides read TGCAGTGCTACCGGCCTGAAAAACATTCAGTACTTC. Translating it yields CSATGLKNIQYF.

This rearrangement joins TRBV3-1 to TRBJ2-4; 11 nucleotides agree with TRBD2. This CDR3 comprises 16 residues. The ends lost 3 bases at V and 2 bases at J; junction bases unmatched: 3. CDR1 is LGHDT and CDR2 is YNNKEL in the germline V gene (reference sequence). CDR3 sequence reads: CASSHSGGAPKNIQYF. DNA for the CDR3: TGTGCCAGCAGCCATAGCGGGGGGGCTCCCAAAAACATTCAGTACTTC.

The V and J genes are TRBV20-1 and TRBJ2-3, with a possible D match to TRBD2 (5 bases). Germline V gene lookup returns CDR1 DFQATT and CDR2 SNEGSKA (reference sequence). The CDR3 consists of 16 residues. The ends were cut back, 3 bases at V and 7 bases at J, with 23 bases in the middle. In nucleotides, the CDR3 is TGCAGTGCTAGCCTTAGGGCGGGCCCGACGCAGTATACGCAGTATTTT. Translating it yields CSASLRAGPTQYTQYF.

The chain links TRBV6-1 to TRBJ2-5; no firm D call. The end of the DNA fits TRBJ2-7 better, so the J call may be wrong. Germline V gene sequence: CDR1 MNHNS, CDR2 SASEGT. The CDR3 spans 16 residues. The CDR3 DNA is TGTGCCAGCAGCGCCCTTTCCGCCGGGCTCCTGGGCGAGCAGTACTTC. This encodes CASSALSAGLLGEQYF.

The genes are TRBV20-1 and TRBJ1-1; D is ambiguous. Germline V lookup: CDR1 DFQATT, CDR2 SNEGSKA (reference sequence). Trimming left V 2 bases short and J 1 base short, with 11 bases between. CDR3 length: 14 amino acids. This chain's CDR3 is CSARKQLSNTEAFF. The CDR3 DNA reads TGCAGTGCTAGAAAACAGCTATCGAACACTGAAGCTTTCTTT.

This clonotype was seen a few times. The rearrangement uses TRBV7-2 and TRBJ2-4, with D tentatively TRBD1 or TRBD2 (5 bases each). Germline CDR1 and CDR2: SGHTA and FQGNSA. CDR3 length equals 12 residues. Trimming took 6 bases from V and 12 from J, leaving 15 bases between them. The CDR3 spells CASRRTGTDQYF. The CDR3 DNA reads as TGTGCCAGCAGAAGAACCGGGACCGATCAGTACTTC.

The chain joins TRBV6-1 to TRBJ1-2; the D gene is possibly TRBD1 (6 bases). Per germline, CDR1 MNHNS and CDR2 SASEGT. CDR3 length equals 15 residues. The V end lost 4 bases, the J end lost 0 bases, and 12 bases lay between the germline ends. The CDR3 loop is CASSVTGNANYGYTF. The CDR3 nucleotides are TGTGCCAGCAGTGTGACAGGCAACGCTAACTATGGCTACACCTTC.

This clonotype came up a few times. This rearrangement joins TRBV28 to TRBJ1-2, with D hard to call. Trimming removed 7 bases at V and 6 bases at J, with 9 bases between. The CDR3 is made up of 11 amino acids. CDR1 MDHEN and CDR2 SYDVKM come from the germline V gene. CDR3 loop: CASMRVDGYTF. The CDR3, as DNA: TGTGCCAGCATGAGGGTAGATGGCTACACCTTC.

Points on this clonotype: This may come from a read error, since a much larger clone is one base off. The rearrangement joins TRBV29-1 to TRBJ2-1; D unclear. Trimming removed 4 bases at V and 10 bases at J, with 11 bases between. The germline gives CDR1 SQVTM, CDR2 ANQGSEA. There are 11 residues in the CDR3. The CDR3 loop reads CSVVRTEEQFF. DNA for the CDR3: TGCAGCGTTGTTAGGACGGAGGAGCAGTTCTTC.

The chain has TRBV28 and TRBJ2-1; 9 nucleotides agree with TRBD1. The trim removed 6 bases at V and 2 bases at J, leaving 5 bases unmatched. This CDR3 comprises 15 residues. Per germline, CDR1 MDHEN and CDR2 SYDVKM. CDR3 in DNA: TGTGCCAGCAGACCAGACAGGGGGGCCTACAATGAGCAGTTCTTC. As protein: CASRPDRGAYNEQFF.